This TCR beta chain was sequenced during a study of a mutant IDH1 vaccine in newly diagnosed glioma. On the study more broadly: The study started vaccination 4-6 weeks after radiotherapy alone, or with temozolomide cycles. Every participant had undergone radiotherapy, temozolomide, or both before, and most underwent both. Study results and limitations: Any relationship between pseudoprogression and changes in top peripheral T cell clonotypes seemed absent.

Sequencing was performed with immunoSEQ multiplex PCR; in TCRdb, only in-frame clones are kept and a portion is missing. The table lists approximately 22,000 clones, about 81% of them singletons. Trimming took off 4 bases at V and 5 bases at J, with 20 bases between the two ends. The CDR3 totals 16 residues. CDR1 is MGHRA and CDR2 is YSYEKL in the germline V gene. Noted time point: week 47, end of study. Topical imiquimod was applied with each vaccine dose, which held 300 ug of mutant IDH1 20-mer peptide. Patients in the study were vaccinated eight times, receiving shots in weeks 1, 3, 5, 7, 11, 15, 19 and 23. Turning to this clone: Its antigen is not known.

The material sequenced was PBMCs, taken from a glioma patient whose treatment included an IDH1 peptide vaccine. This sequence originates from a man aged 40-49 years with glioma. Some clones in this sample may be carry-over from other donors' samples. The chain joins TRBV4-1 to TRBJ2-5; D may be TRBD1 or TRBD2 (5 bases each). In DNA form, the CDR3 reads TGCGCCAGCAGCCTCTCAACCGGGACCCAAGCGGAGACCCAGTACTTC. This codes for CASSLSTGTQAETQYF.